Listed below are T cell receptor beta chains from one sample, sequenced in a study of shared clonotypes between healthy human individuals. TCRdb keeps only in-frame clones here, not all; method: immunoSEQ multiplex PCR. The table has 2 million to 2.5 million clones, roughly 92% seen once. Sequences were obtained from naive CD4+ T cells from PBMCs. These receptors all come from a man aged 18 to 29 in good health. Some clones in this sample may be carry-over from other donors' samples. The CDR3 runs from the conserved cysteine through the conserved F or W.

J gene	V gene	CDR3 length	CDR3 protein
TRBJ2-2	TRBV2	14	CASRTTVNTGELFF
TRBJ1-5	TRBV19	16	CASSIDGTYSSQPQHF
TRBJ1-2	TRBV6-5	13	CASSQDGNYGYTF
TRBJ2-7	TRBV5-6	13	CASSLTRTGEQYF
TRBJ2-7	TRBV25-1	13	CASSRQDSYEQYF
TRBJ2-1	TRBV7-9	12	CASSLGGAVGFF
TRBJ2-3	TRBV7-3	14	CASSLNVGTDTQYF
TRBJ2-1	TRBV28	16	CASSALAGGSYNEQFF
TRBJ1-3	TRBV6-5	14	CASSYDRAGNTIYF
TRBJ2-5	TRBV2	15	CASSRTGGDPETQYF
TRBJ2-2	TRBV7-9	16	CASSLSTGGNTGELFF
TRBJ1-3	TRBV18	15	CASSPRMDPGNTIYF
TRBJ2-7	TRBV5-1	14	CASSLAVGFYEQYF
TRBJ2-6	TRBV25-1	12	CASSSGANVLTF
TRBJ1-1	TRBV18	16	CASSPPSGQGDAEAFF
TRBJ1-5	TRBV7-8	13	CASSLDRNQPQHF